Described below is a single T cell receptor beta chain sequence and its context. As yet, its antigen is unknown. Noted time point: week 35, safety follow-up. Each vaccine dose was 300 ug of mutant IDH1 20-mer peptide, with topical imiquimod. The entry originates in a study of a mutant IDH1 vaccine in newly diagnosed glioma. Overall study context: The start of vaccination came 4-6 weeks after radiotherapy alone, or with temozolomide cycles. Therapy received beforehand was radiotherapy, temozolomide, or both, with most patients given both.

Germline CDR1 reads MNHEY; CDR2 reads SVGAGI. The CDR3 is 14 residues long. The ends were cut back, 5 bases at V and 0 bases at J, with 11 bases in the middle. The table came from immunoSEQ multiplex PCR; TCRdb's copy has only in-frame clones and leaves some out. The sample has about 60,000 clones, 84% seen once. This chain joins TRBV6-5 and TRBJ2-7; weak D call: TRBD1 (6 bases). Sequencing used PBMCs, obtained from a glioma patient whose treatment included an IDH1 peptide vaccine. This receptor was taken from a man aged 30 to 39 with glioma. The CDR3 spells CASSQTGSSYEQYF. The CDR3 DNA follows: TGTGCCAGCAGTCAGACAGGCAGCTCCTACGAGCAGTACTTC.